This T cell receptor (beta chain) was sequenced in a study of blood T cells in healthy people across ages. Study-wide findings and caveats: When one million T cells were used, diversity estimates were thought to be underestimates.

The CDR3 covers 17 residues. Germline V gene data show CDR1 as SGHTA and CDR2 as FQGNSA. J was trimmed by 2 bases and V by 0 bases; bases with no gene match: 5. Through a sample-barcoded 5' primer and a J-beta primer mix, a second PCR was run for roughly 7 to 11 cycles. Every sample gave at least 2.5 million paired-end reads containing CDR3. Via MiXCR, TCRdb re-called the 5' RACE reads, giving one row per CDR3 protein. The repertoire holds hundreds of thousands of distinct CDR3 sequences, around 32% seen once, with just over 15% in the top ten. In its sample, this clonotype was seen a few times. Its antigen is not known. No fewer than 7 million PBMCs went into each sample. The total RNA that was extracted per sample amounted to at least 6 micrograms.

Material for sequencing was blood. The receptor was isolated from a woman older than 75 in good health. The chain joins TRBV7-2 to TRBJ1-3; TRBD1 aligns across 9 bases. CDR3 loop: CASSLAWTGVAGNTIYF. The CDR3 nucleotides are TGTGCCAGCAGCTTAGCCTGGACAGGGGTAGCTGGAAACACCATATATTTT. Looking up the rest from reference TRBV7-2 and TRBJ1-3 gives the full variable domain: GAGVSQSPSNKVTEKGKDVELRCDPISGHTALYWYRQSLGQGLEFLIYFQGNSAPDKSGLPSDRFSAERTGGSVSTLTIQRTQQEDSAVYLCASSLAWTGVAGNTIYFGEGSWLTVV.